This TCR beta chain appears in the sequencing data of a study of T-cell reconstitution after alpha-beta-depleted transplantation in children. V was clipped by 4 bases and J by 9 bases; unmatched bases: 5. Germline lookup yields CDR1 SEHNR and CDR2 FQNEAQ (reference sequence). This CDR3 comprises 14 residues. Study outcomes and limitations: Reports say that about two months after transplant, the alpha-beta T cells came out of several hundred graft clones that had expanded. Day-60 TCRbeta diversity that was high in some patients was derived from surviving recipient T cells and thymic progenitors.

Unique molecular identifiers were used to barcode this TCRbeta library. TCRdb redid the calling of the PCR reads with MiXCR, one entry per CDR3 protein. The table shows some 840,000 distinct CDR3 sequences, with under 20% occurring only once. Comment on this clonotype: Its antigen remains unknown.

The J gene is TRBJ2-1, the V gene TRBV7-9; TRBD2 agrees at 11 bases. The receptor's source is a male patient between 5 and 17 years old who had a stem cell transplant for acute lymphoblastic leukemia, so the T cells may come from the graft donor. Sequenced here: PBMCs, mostly from graft donor cells, sampled 360 days after TCRalphabeta/CD19-depleted stem cell transplant. CDR3 protein: CASSSGTSGLEQFF. The CDR3 DNA is TGTGCCAGCAGCTCCGGGACTAGCGGTCTTGAGCAGTTCTTC.